This TCR beta chain came from a study of shared clonotypes between healthy human individuals. Study-level results: Blood was the sole source, and tissue repertoires probably differ.

Comments on this clone: Its cognate antigen is unknown. Sequence at one end of the junction differs from germline and may be a read error.

TCRdb's table, derived via immunoSEQ multiplex PCR, lists solely in-frame clones and lacks some. The sample shows nearly 750,000 clones, just under 75% of them seen only once. CDR1 is MDHEN, CDR2 SYDVKM, per germline. The CDR3 contains 11 residues. The sequencing sample was made of memory CD4+ T cells sorted from blood. Subset meaning: CD45RA-negative fraction. The source is a young woman in good health. V and J are TRBV28 and TRBJ2-7; D is ambiguous. CDR3 region: CASSLGYRGEF. The CDR3 DNA reads TGTGCCAGCAGTTTGGGATATCGTGGGGAATTC.